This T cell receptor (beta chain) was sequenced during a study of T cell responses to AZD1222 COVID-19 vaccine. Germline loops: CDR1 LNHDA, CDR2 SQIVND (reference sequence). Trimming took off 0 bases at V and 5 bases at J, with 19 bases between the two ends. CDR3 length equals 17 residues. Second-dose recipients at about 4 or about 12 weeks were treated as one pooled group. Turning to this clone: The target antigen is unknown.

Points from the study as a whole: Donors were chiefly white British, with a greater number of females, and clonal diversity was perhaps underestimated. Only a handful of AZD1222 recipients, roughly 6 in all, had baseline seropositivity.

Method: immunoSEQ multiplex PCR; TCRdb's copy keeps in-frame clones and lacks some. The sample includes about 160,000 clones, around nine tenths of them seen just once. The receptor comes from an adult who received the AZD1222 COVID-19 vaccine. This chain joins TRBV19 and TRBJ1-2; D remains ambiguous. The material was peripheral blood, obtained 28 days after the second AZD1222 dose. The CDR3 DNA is TGTGCCAGTAGTATAGATCAGACGTCCCATTCCCTTTATGGCTACACCTTC. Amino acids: CASSIDQTSHSLYGYTF.